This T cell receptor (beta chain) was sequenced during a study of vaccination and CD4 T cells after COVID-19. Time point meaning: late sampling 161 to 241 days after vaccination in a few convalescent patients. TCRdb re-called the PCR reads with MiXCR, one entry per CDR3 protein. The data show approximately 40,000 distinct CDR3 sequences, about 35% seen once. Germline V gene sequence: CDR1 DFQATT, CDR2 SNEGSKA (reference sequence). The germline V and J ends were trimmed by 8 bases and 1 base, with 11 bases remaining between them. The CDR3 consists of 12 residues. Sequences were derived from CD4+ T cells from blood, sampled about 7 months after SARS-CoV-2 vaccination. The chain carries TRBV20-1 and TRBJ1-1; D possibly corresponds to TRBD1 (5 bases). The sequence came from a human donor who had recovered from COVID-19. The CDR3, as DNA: TGCAGTCCCCGCGGGGCGAACACTGAAGCTTTCTTT. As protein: CSPRGANTEAFF.